The 8 T cell receptor beta chains listed next were all sequenced from one sample in a study of T-cell memory formation after mild COVID-19. Via MiXCR, TCRdb re-called the 5' RACE reads, giving one row per CDR3 protein. The table has some 110,000 distinct CDR3 sequences, 15% to 20% seen once. Sample: PBMCs or a T cell subset sorted from them (not recorded which). The receptors here all came from an adult woman who had mild COVID-19 (a few samples of this study predate the infection). Cell type and time point are not known.

This clonotype has just a few counts. The CDR3 DNA reads as TGTGCCAGCAGCTTGGTACAGCAGTACTTC. This translates into CASSLVQQYF. This chain connects TRBV7-2 to TRBJ2-7; D gene ambiguous. With 3 bases removed from V and 8 bases from J, the gap between germline ends came to 5 bases. The CDR3 has 10 residues. Germline loops: CDR1 SGHTA, CDR2 FQGNSA.

This clonotype was detected a few times. This chain uses TRBV10-3 with TRBJ1-1, with TRBD1 as a possible D gene (6 bases). Germline CDR1 is ENHRY and CDR2 is SYGVKD. The CDR3 is 17 residues long. Between the trimmed V and J ends, which lost 3 bases and 4 bases, there was a span of 21 bases. CDR3 protein: CAISDSPGGAGVTEAFF. CDR3 nucleotide sequence: TGTGCCATCAGTGACTCCCCCGGGGGGGCTGGAGTCACTGAAGCTTTCTTT.

The chain carries TRBV7-6 and TRBJ2-7; D gene ambiguous. Germline lookup yields CDR1 SGHVS and CDR2 FNYEAQ. The CDR3 sequence is 13 residues long. V was cut by 5 bases and J by 3 bases, with 11 bases left in between. The CDR3 nucleotides are TGTGCCAGCAGCCTTTCGAGAATCTACGAGCAGTACTTC. Protein sequence: CASSLSRIYEQYF.

The chain links TRBV4-3 to TRBJ1-2; TRBD1 is a possible D gene (5 bases). The CDR3 runs to 18 residues. Germline CDR1 is LGHNA and CDR2 is YSLEER. Trimming shortened V by 0 bases and J by 0 bases, and 17 bases separated the two germline ends. The CDR3 sequence: CASSQDLGVTQTNYGYTF. The CDR3 DNA sequence: TGCGCCAGCAGCCAAGATTTAGGGGTGACACAAACTAACTATGGCTACACCTTC.

V and J are TRBV24-1 and TRBJ2-7; maybe TRBD1 (6 bases). Germline V gene lookup returns CDR1 KGHDR and CDR2 SFDVKD. Trimming stripped 5 bases from V and 4 bases from J, with 11 bases between. The CDR3 length is 13 residues. The CDR3 loop is CATSAGAGYEQYF. CDR3 DNA: TGTGCCACCAGTGCAGGGGCCGGGTACGAGCAGTACTTC.

This clonotype was counted a few times. This sequence joins TRBV29-1 and TRBJ2-7; D is unresolved. The CDR3 consists of 14 residues. Germline V gene data show CDR1 as SQVTM and CDR2 as ANQGSEA. The germline V and J ends were trimmed by 4 bases and 9 bases, with 22 bases remaining between them. CDR3 DNA: TGCAGCGTTGGGGCCACCTCGACCCTTACGGGGCAGTACTTC. Residues: CSVGATSTLTGQYF.

This chain connects TRBV6-5 to TRBJ2-7; TRBD1 matches 9 bases. J lost 3 bases, V lost 0 bases, and 6 bases had no gene match. Germline values: CDR1 MNHEY, CDR2 SVGAGI. The CDR3 is 16 amino acids. The DNA for the CDR3 is TGTGCCAGCAGTTACTCTATCCCGGGACAGGGCTACGAGCAGTACTTC. This gives the protein CASSYSIPGQGYEQYF.

The rearrangement uses TRBV27 and TRBJ1-1, with D unclear. The germline V gene has CDR1 MNHEY and CDR2 SMNVEV (reference sequence). The CDR3 length is 14 residues. V lost 2 bases and J lost 3, with 10 bases in between. CDR3 amino acids: CASSLRRVDTEAFF. Written as DNA, the CDR3 is TGTGCCAGCAGTTTACGAAGGGTGGACACTGAAGCTTTCTTT.